The 9 T cell receptor beta chains given below trace back to one sample, sequenced in a study of blood T cell repertoires in COVID-19 (TCRdb year 2020). Receptor amplification or capture employed the immunoSEQ multiplex PCR assay. Drawn from immuneACCESS, this table holds only the in-frame rearrangements with V and J called that TCRdb kept. Clones are partly lost; checked studies trace under half to an unresolved V gene and leave the rest unexplained. The sample data list around 130,000 clones, and roughly 79% of these were observed just once. The top ten hold 10% to 11% of the sample. What was sequenced was peripheral blood. All receptors derive from a human donor in a cohort sampled during active COVID-19.

The gene calls are TRBV6-5 and TRBJ1-6, with 8 bases identical to TRBD1. The V segment lost 4 bases and the J segment 8 bases; nucleotides outside the gene matches: 7. CDR1 and CDR2 (germline): MNHEY, SVGAGI. This CDR3 region has 15 residues. Here the CDR3 reads CASSSGQGGYSPLHF. The CDR3 nucleotides read TGTGCCAGCAGTTCCGGACAGGGCGGGTATTCACCCCTCCACTTT.

This clone was counted a few times. This sequence joins TRBV7-9 and TRBJ1-1; D call uncertain. Between the trimmed V and J ends, which lost 1 base and 2 bases, there was a span of 8 bases. The CDR3 sequence is 14 residues long. Germline V gene sequence: CDR1 SEHNR, CDR2 FQNEAQ (reference sequence). The CDR3 coding sequence is TGTGCCAGCAGCTTAGACAGATCCAACACTGAAGCTTTCTTT. It translates to CASSLDRSNTEAFF.

V and J are TRBV6-5 and TRBJ1-1; the D is unclear. Looked up from germline, CDR1 is MNHEY and CDR2 is SVGAGI. This CDR3 has 11 amino acids. The germline V and J ends were trimmed by 2 bases and 8 bases, with 6 bases remaining between them. The chain's CDR3 is CASSYGREAFF. In DNA form, the CDR3 reads TGTGCCAGCAGTTACGGCCGAGAAGCTTTCTTT.

V is TRBV23-1 and J is TRBJ1-6; D is possibly TRBD1 (5 bases). TRBV23-1 is an open reading frame whose function is uncertain. The V gene lost 0 bases and the J gene lost 9 bases, with 12 bases spanning the gap. This CDR3 comprises 15 residues. CDR3 in amino acids: CASSQSPGSVSPLHF. CDR3 DNA: TGCGCCAGCAGTCAATCCCCAGGGTCGGTTTCACCCCTCCACTTT.

This rearrangement joins TRBV6-5 to TRBJ1-5; the match to TRBD1 covers 8 bases. The V and J ends lost 6 bases and 5 bases, in that order; junction bases with no gene match: 9. The CDR3 totals 15 residues. The germline gives CDR1 MNHEY, CDR2 SVGAGI. In nucleotides, the CDR3 is TGTGCCAGCAGAAGGGGAATACAGGGGGATCAGCCCCAGCATTTT. This gives the protein CASRRGIQGDQPQHF.

The V and J genes are TRBV2 and TRBJ1-4; D perhaps matches TRBD1 (5 bases). From germline, CDR1 is SNHLY and CDR2 FYNNEI. The CDR3 loop spans 14 amino acids. Trimming took 8 bases from V and 8 from J, leaving 18 bases between them. The CDR3 loop is CASVWGRTQEKLFF. The CDR3 DNA is TGTGCCAGCGTTTGGGGGAGGACCCAAGAAAAACTGTTTTTT.

The rearrangement links TRBV4-1 to TRBJ2-7; TRBD2 matches at 8 bases. Germline lookup yields CDR1 MGHRA and CDR2 YSYEKL. The CDR3 extends over 16 amino acids. V trimming: 1 base; J trimming: 2 bases; junction bases outside the gene matches: 7. The chain's CDR3 is CASSQAGLVFAYEQYF. DNA of the CDR3: TGCGCCAGCAGCCAAGCGGGACTAGTCTTCGCCTACGAGCAGTACTTC.

This clone was found once. The V and J genes are TRBV2 and TRBJ1-5, with 10 positions matching TRBD1. The V gene's germline CDR1 is SNHLY and CDR2 FYNNEI. V trimming: 6 bases; J trimming: 6 bases; junction bases outside the gene matches: 5. CDR3 length: 14 amino acids. This chain's CDR3 is CASRGTGESQPQHF. CDR3 DNA: TGTGCCAGCAGGGGGACAGGGGAGAGTCAGCCCCAGCATTTT.

On this clone itself: The germline gene is not matched at one end of the junction; a read error may be the cause. V gene TRBV7-9 combines with J gene TRBJ2-7; D might be TRBD1 (6 bases). The CDR3 sequence is 13 residues long. Germline CDR1 and CDR2: SEHNR and FQNEAQ (reference sequence). CDR3 region: CASSLDLGDIGPF. CDR3 bases: TGTGCCAGCAGCTTAGATTTGGGGGACATCGGGCCTTTC.